Listed below are T cell receptor beta chains from one sample, sequenced in a study of T cell repertoires in cytomegalovirus infection. Their antigen targets remain unknown. MiXCR, applied by TCRdb to the reads, yields one record per CDR3 protein. The sample carries roughly 800,000 distinct CDR3 sequences, just under 30% recorded once. The sample consisted of cultured CD8+ T cells from PBMCs, taken from culture after CMV antigen stimulation. All receptors come from a human donor in good health (CMV status not recorded). Some clones in this sample may be carry-over from other donors' samples. CDR3s include the opening cysteine and the closing phenylalanine or tryptophan. The D gene is left open where the match is weak. The size of a clone is reported for some rows only, either as once, few or many, or as a class for expanded clones.

CDR3 DNA | CDR3 protein | J gene | D gene | V gene | clone size
TGTGCCAGCAGCCAACGGACAGGGGGCAGGAACACTGAAGCTTTCTTT | CASSQRTGGRNTEAFF | TRBJ1-1 | TRBD1 | TRBV14 | .
TGTGCCAGCAGCTTGAACGATGAAAAACTGTTTTTT | CASSLNDEKLFF | TRBJ1-4 | . | TRBV5-4 | .
TGTGCCAGCAGTGAAACCCGGAAAGAGACCCAGTACTTC | CASSETRKETQYF | TRBJ2-5 | . | TRBV25-1 | .
TGTGCCAGCAGTTACTCGCCAGGGGCTGAAGCTTTCTTT | CASSYSPGAEAFF | TRBJ1-1 | . | TRBV6-5 | many
TGTGCCAGCAGGGGGGACAGCGAGAACTATGGCTACACCTTC | CASRGDSENYGYTF | TRBJ1-2 | TRBD1 | TRBV6-6 | few
TGCGCCAGCAGCCAAGATTATAAACAATCCTACAATGAGCAGTTCTTC | CASSQDYKQSYNEQFF | TRBJ2-1 | . | TRBV4-3 | .
TGTGCCAGCAAGACGGGACCCTACAATGAGCAGTTCTTC | CASKTGPYNEQFF | TRBJ2-1 | . | TRBV6-5 | few
TGTGCCAGCAGCCCTGGCAGGGAGGAGACCCAGTACTTC | CASSPGREETQYF | TRBJ2-5 | . | TRBV7-6 | .
TGTGCCAGCAGCTTACCTAGCGGGGGGCTGTACAATGAGCAGTTCTTC | CASSLPSGGLYNEQFF | TRBJ2-1 | TRBD2 | TRBV7-2 | many
TGTGCCAGCAGCTTCGGGGCGGACACTGAAGCTTTCTTT | CASSFGADTEAFF | TRBJ1-1 | . | TRBV7-3 | many
TGCGCCAGCAGCCAAGAGTCCGACAGGGACCAAGAGACCCAGTACTTC | CASSQESDRDQETQYF | TRBJ2-5 | TRBD1 | TRBV4-1 | .
TGCGCCAGCAGCCAAGACCCAACAGCTACCTACAATGAGCAGTTCTTC | CASSQDPTATYNEQFF | TRBJ2-1 | . | TRBV4-1 | .
TGTGCCAGCATTCCTAGCGGGGGTCCGAACACCGGGGAGCTGTTTTTT | CASIPSGGPNTGELFF | TRBJ2-2 | TRBD2 | TRBV28 | .
TGCGCCAGCAGTGAGTCAGGGACAGATTATGGCTACACCTTC | CASSESGTDYGYTF | TRBJ1-2 | TRBD1 | TRBV10-2 | few
TGTGCCAGCTCGCCTAGACAGGGCGACACTGAAGCTTTCTTT | CASSPRQGDTEAFF | TRBJ1-1 | TRBD1 | TRBV18 | many
TGCAGCGTTGATCTGTTCAGTCGGGGGACAGGATTAAGCCTTGACTATGGCTACACCTTC | CSVDLFSRGTGLSLDYGYTF | TRBJ1-2 | TRBD1 | TRBV29-1 | .
TGTGCCACCGCGGGACGGACGGCCTTTGAGCCCCAGCATTTT | CATAGRTAFEPQHF | TRBJ1-5 | . | TRBV6-6 | .
TGTGCCAGCAGCGAAAACTCCGGGCCGCTCTCTGGAAACACCATATATTTT | CASSENSGPLSGNTIYF | TRBJ1-3 | . | TRBV7-9 | few
TGTGCCAGCAGCTTTCGACAAACCGAAGCTTTCTTT | CASSFRQTEAFF | TRBJ1-1 | . | TRBV7-9 | .
TGTGCCAGCAGTGAAATCGACACTGAAGCTTTCTTT | CASSEIDTEAFF | TRBJ1-1 | . | TRBV6-1 | .
TGCAGTGCGGAGGACAACAAGAACACTGAAGCTTTCTTT | CSAEDNKNTEAFF | TRBJ1-1 | . | TRBV20-1 | .
TGTGCCAGCAGTGATTGGTCAGGACCCGCGGCTAATGAAAAACTGTTTTTT | CASSDWSGPAANEKLFF | TRBJ1-4 | . | TRBV6-1 | .
TGCAGTGCTAGAGGGGCAGGGCGAATCTATGAGCAGTTCTTC | CSARGAGRIYEQFF | TRBJ2-1 | . | TRBV20-1 | few
TGTGCCAGCAGCAACGGAGGGCTCTCCGACCCCACAGATACGCAGTATTTT | CASSNGGLSDPTDTQYF | TRBJ2-3 | . | TRBV7-8 | many
TGTGCCAGCAGCGCCTGGCGGGGGTACAAAAGCTACACCTTC | CASSAWRGYKSYTF | TRBJ1-2 | . | TRBV5-4 | few
TGTGCCAGCAGCTTAGAGTTAGGCCTCCAAGAGACCCAGTACTTC | CASSLELGLQETQYF | TRBJ2-5 | . | TRBV7-6 | .
TGTGCCAGCAGCGGCGGGACAGGGTTCGATGGCTACACCTTC | CASSGGTGFDGYTF | TRBJ1-2 | TRBD1 | TRBV7-6 | few
TGTGCCAGCAGTCCAACCTCCGGGGGCAGGGTCTATGGCTACACCTTC | CASSPTSGGRVYGYTF | TRBJ1-2 | . | TRBV7-9 | many
TGTGCTAGTGGCCACAGGGGGAGTCAGCCCCAGCATTTT | CASGHRGSQPQHF | TRBJ1-5 | TRBD1 | TRBV12-5 | many
TGTGCCAGCATTGGGCCCGGGAACTATGGCTACACCTTC | CASIGPGNYGYTF | TRBJ1-2 | . | TRBV12-3/TRBV12-4 | .
TGTGCCAGCAGTTACGACCGGGAGGGGCTCAGAGTAGGGCCTGAAGCTTTCTTT | CASSYDREGLRVGPEAFF | TRBJ1-1 | . | TRBV6-5 | .
TGCGCCAGCAGCGGGACAGTTGGGGAGCTGTTTTTT | CASSGTVGELFF | TRBJ2-2 | TRBD1 | TRBV5-1 | few
TGTGCCAGCAGCGCGTTGAACTATGGCTACACCTTC | CASSALNYGYTF | TRBJ1-2 | . | TRBV9 | .
TGTGCCAGCAGTTATGGGGGGCCGAGCTATGGCTACACCTTC | CASSYGGPSYGYTF | TRBJ1-2 | . | TRBV6-5 | few
TGTGCCAGCAGGACACAGGGGGATCTTAGTAATGAGCAGTTCTTC | CASRTQGDLSNEQFF | TRBJ2-1 | TRBD1 | TRBV6-5 | .
TGTGCCAGTAGTCAGGACACAGGGTTTTCACCCCTCCACTTT | CASSQDTGFSPLHF | TRBJ1-6 | . | TRBV19 | .
TGTGCCAGCAGCCCAGCAGGCAGCCTCTACGAGCAGTACTTC | CASSPAGSLYEQYF | TRBJ2-7 | . | TRBV7-6 | many
TGTGCCAGTTCGCCCCAGGGAGGGCAGGGGAGCACAGATACGCAGTATTTT | CASSPQGGQGSTDTQYF | TRBJ2-3 | . | TRBV27 | many
TGTGCCAGCAGTTACCTGGACCGGCGGGGCTATGGCTACACCTTC | CASSYLDRRGYGYTF | TRBJ1-2 | . | TRBV6-6 | .
TGTGCCAGCAGCTTGCCGGGAAGCGTCTACGAGCAGTACTTC | CASSLPGSVYEQYF | TRBJ2-7 | . | TRBV7-2 | .
TGTGCCAGCAGTTTATCGTGGGCAGGGCAAAATTCACCCCTCCACTTT | CASSLSWAGQNSPLHF | TRBJ1-6 | . | TRBV27 | few
TGTGCCAGCCACTCGGGGACAGGGGACACAGATACGCAGTATTTT | CASHSGTGDTDTQYF | TRBJ2-3 | TRBD1 | TRBV2 | .
TGTGCCAGCAGCTTAGTCAACGGGAACACCGGGGAGCTGTTTTTT | CASSLVNGNTGELFF | TRBJ2-2 | . | TRBV7-8 | .
TGTGCCAGCAGTTGGACCGAAACCTCGAACACCGGGGAGCTGTTTTTT | CASSWTETSNTGELFF | TRBJ2-2 | . | TRBV6-1 | many
TGTGCCAGCAGCCCCCCATCAGGGGGCGCGAATAACTATGGCTACACCTTC | CASSPPSGGANNYGYTF | TRBJ1-2 | TRBD1 | TRBV7-9 | few
TGTGCCAGTAACGACAGGGGGGGCACTGAAGCTTTCTTT | CASNDRGGTEAFF | TRBJ1-1 | TRBD1 | TRBV19 | once
TGTGCCAGCAGCCCTGGGGACGCTTTCGGAAAGCCCCAGCATTTT | CASSPGDAFGKPQHF | TRBJ1-5 | . | TRBV6-6 | many
TGCGCCAGCAGAAAGGGGGCCGAGGGCAATCAGCCCCAGCATTTT | CASRKGAEGNQPQHF | TRBJ1-5 | TRBD1 | TRBV10-2 | many
TGCGCCAGCAGTGAGTCGAAGGGGTACCACGAGCAGTACTTC | CASSESKGYHEQYF | TRBJ2-7 | . | TRBV10-2 | many
TGTGCCAGCAGCTTAGGACCCATTATCATGAACACTGAAGCTTTCTTT | CASSLGPIIMNTEAFF | TRBJ1-1 | . | TRBV5-4 | few
TGTGCCAGCAGTGCGGACAGGCCAGATATTCAGTACTTC | CASSADRPDIQYF | TRBJ2-4 | TRBD1 | TRBV11-1 | few
TGTGCCAGTACAAGAACAGGGGAGATGGGAAACTATGGCTACACCTTC | CASTRTGEMGNYGYTF | TRBJ1-2 | TRBD1 | TRBV19 | .
TGTGCCAGCAGCCTACTAGATCCAACCCTATACAATGAGCAGTTCTTC | CASSLLDPTLYNEQFF | TRBJ2-1 | . | TRBV6-1 | .
TGTGCCAGCAGCCAAGATCTCAGGGGTGGACTGTTTTTT | CASSQDLRGGLFF | TRBJ1-4 | . | TRBV14 | .
TGTGCCAGCAGCTTACCGACAGCCTACAATGAGCAGTTCTTC | CASSLPTAYNEQFF | TRBJ2-1 | . | TRBV7-8 | many